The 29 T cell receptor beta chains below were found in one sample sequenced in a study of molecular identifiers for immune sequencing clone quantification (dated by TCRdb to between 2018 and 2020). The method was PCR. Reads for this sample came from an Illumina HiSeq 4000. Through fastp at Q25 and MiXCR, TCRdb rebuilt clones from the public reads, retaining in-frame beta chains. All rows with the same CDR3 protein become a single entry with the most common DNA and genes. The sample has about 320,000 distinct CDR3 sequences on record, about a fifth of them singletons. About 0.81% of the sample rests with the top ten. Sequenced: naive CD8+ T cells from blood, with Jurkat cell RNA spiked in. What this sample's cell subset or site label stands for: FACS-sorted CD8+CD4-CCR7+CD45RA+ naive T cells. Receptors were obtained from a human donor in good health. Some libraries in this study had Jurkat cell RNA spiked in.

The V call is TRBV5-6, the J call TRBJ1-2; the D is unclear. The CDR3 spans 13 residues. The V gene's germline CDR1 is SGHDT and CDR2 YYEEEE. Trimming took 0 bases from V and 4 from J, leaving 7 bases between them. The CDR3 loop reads CASSLDSLYGYTF. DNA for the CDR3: TGTGCCAGCAGCTTGGACAGTCTCTATGGCTACACCTTC. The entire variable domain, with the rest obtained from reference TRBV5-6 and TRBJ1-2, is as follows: DAGVTQSPTHLIKTRGQQVTLRCSPKSGHDTVSWYQQALGQGPQFIFQYYEEEERQRGNFPDRFSGHQFPNYSSELNVNALLLGDSALYLCASSLDSLYGYTFGSGTRLTVV.

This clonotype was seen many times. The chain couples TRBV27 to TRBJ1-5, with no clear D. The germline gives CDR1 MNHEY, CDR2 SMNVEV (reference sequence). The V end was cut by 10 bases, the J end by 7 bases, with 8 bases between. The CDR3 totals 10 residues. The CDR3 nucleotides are TGTGCCACCACCTCCCAGCCCCAGCATTTT. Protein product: CATTSQPQHF.

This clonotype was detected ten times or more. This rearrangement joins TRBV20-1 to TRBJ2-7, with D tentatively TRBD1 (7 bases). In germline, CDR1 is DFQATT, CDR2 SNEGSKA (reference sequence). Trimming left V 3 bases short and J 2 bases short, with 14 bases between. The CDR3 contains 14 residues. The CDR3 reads CSARARGVPYEQYF. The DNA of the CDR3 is TGCAGTGCTAGGGCCAGGGGGGTTCCCTACGAGCAGTACTTC.

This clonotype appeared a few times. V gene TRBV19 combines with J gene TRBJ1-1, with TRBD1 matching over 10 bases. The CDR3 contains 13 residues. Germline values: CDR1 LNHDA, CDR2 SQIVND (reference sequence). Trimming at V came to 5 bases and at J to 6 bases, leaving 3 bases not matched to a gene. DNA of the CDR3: TGTGCCAGTAGTCAGACAGGGGGCCCTGAAGCTTTCTTT. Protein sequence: CASSQTGGPEAFF. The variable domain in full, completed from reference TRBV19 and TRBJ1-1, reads DGGITQSPKYLFRKEGQNVTLSCEQNLNHDAMYWYRQDPGQGLRLIYYSQIVNDFQKGDIAEGYSVSREKKESFPLTVTSAQKNPTAFYLCASSQTGGPEAFFGQGTRLTVV.

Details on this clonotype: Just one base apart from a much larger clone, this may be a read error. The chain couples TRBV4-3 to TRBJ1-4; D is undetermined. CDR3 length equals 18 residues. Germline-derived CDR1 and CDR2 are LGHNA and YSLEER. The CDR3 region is CASSKDWVSERPNEKLFF. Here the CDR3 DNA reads TGCGCCAGCAGCAAAGATTGGGTTTCGGAGAGGCCTAATGAAAAACTGTTTTTT.

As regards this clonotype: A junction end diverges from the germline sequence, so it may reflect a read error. The CDR3 is CASSQDGGNRAYGQYF. CDR3 nucleotides: TGCGCCAGCAGCCAAGATGGGGGTAACAGGGCCTACGGGCAGTACTTC. J is TRBJ2-7 and V is TRBV4-1, with D possibly TRBD1 on 6 matching bases. CDR1 MGHRA and CDR2 YSYEKL come from the germline V gene. There are 16 residues in the CDR3.

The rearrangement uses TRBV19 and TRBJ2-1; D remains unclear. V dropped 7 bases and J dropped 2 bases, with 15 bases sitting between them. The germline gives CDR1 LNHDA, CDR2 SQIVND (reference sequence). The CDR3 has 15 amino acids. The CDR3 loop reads CASTPGTRTYNEQFF. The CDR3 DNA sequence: TGTGCCAGTACCCCGGGCACAAGAACCTACAATGAGCAGTTCTTC. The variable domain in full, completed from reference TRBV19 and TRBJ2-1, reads DGGITQSPKYLFRKEGQNVTLSCEQNLNHDAMYWYRQDPGQGLRLIYYSQIVNDFQKGDIAEGYSVSREKKESFPLTVTSAQKNPTAFYLCASTPGTRTYNEQFFGPGTRLTVL.

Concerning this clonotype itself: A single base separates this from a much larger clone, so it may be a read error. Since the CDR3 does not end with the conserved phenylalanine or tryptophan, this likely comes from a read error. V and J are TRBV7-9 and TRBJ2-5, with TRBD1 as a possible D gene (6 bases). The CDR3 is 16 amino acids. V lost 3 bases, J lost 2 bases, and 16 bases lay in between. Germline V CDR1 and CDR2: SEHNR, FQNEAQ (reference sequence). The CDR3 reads CASSLGATLAQETQYL. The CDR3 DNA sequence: TGTGCCAGCAGCTTGGGGGCCACTCTAGCTCAAGAGACCCAGTACCTC.

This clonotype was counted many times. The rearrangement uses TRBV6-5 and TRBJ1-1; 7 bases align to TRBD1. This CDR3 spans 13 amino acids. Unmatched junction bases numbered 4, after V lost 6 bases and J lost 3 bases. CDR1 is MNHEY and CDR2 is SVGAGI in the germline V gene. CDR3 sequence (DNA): TGTGCCAGCAGAGGGACAGCATACACTGAAGCTTTCTTT. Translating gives CASRGTAYTEAFF.

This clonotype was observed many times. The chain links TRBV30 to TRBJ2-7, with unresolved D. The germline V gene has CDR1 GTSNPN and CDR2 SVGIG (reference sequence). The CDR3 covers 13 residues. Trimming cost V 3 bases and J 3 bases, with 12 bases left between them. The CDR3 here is CAWSRAFNYEQYF. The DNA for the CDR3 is TGTGCCTGGAGCAGAGCTTTTAACTACGAGCAGTACTTC.

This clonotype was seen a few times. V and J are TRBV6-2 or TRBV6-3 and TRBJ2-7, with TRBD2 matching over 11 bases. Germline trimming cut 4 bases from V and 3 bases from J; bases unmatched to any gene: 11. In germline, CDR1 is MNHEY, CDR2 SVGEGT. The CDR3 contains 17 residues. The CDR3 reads CASSSLQLAGVNYEQYF. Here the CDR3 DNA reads TGTGCCAGCAGTTCCTTACAACTAGCGGGGGTCAACTACGAGCAGTACTTC.

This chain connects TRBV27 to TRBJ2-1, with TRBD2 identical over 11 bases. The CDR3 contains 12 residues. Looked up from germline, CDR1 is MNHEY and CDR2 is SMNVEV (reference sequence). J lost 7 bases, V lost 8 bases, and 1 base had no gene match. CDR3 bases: TGTGCCAGCTCTAGCGGGAGGAATGAGCAGTTCTTC. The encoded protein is CASSSGRNEQFF.

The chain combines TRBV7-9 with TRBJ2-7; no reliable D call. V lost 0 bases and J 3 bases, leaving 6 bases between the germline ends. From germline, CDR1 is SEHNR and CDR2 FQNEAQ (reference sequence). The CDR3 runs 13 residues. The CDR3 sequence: CASSLAQFYEQYF. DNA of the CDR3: TGTGCCAGCAGCTTAGCCCAGTTCTACGAGCAGTACTTC.

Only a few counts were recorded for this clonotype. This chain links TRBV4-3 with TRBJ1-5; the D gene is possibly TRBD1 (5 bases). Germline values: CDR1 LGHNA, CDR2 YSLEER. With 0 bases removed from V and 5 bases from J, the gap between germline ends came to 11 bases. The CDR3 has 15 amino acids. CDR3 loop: CASSQDSGLDQPQHF. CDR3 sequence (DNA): TGCGCCAGCAGCCAAGATTCGGGGCTCGATCAGCCCCAGCATTTT.

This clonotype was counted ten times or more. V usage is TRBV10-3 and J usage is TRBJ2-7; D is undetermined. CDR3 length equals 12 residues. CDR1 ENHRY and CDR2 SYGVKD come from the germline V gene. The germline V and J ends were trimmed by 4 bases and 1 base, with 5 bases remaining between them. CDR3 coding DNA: TGTGCCATCAGTGTCGGGTCCTACGAGCAGTACTTC. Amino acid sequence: CAISVGSYEQYF.

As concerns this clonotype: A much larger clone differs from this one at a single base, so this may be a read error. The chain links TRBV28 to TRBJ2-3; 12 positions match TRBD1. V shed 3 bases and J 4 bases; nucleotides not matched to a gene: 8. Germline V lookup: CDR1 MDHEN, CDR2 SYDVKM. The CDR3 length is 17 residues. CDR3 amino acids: CASSFAPGQGAPDTQYF. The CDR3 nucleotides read TGTGCCAGCAGTTTTGCTCCGGGACAGGGGGCACCAGATACGCAGTATTTT. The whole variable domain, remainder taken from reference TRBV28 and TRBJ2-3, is DVKVTQSSRYLVKRTGEKVFLECVQDMDHENMFWYRQDPGLGLRLIYFSYDVKMKEKGDIPEGYSVSREKKERFSLILESASTNQTSMYLCASSFAPGQGAPDTQYFGPGTRLTVL.

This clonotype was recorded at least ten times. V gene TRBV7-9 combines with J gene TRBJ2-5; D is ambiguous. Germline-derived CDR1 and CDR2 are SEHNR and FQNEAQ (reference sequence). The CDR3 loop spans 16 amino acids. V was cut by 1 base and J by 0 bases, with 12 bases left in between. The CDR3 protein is CASSLVQTANQETQYF. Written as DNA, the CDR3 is TGTGCCAGCAGCTTAGTCCAGACGGCTAACCAAGAGACCCAGTACTTC.

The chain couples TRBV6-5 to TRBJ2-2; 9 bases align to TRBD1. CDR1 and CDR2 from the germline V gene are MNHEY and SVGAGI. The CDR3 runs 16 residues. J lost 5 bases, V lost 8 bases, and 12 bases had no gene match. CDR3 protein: CASSTGTGSLTGELFF. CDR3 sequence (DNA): TGTGCCAGCTCAACTGGGACAGGGTCTCTTACCGGGGAGCTGTTTTTT.

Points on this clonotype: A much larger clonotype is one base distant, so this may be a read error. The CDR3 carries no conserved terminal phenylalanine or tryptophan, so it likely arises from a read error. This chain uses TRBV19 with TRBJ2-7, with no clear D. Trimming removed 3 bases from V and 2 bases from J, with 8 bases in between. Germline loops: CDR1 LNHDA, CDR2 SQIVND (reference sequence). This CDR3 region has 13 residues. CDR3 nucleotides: TGTGCCAGTAGTATTGGCACAGCCTACGAGCAGTACTTA. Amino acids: CASSIGTAYEQYL.

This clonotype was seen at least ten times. DNA for the CDR3: TGTGCCTGGATCTCAGGGAGCTCCTACGAGCAGTACTTC. This codes for CAWISGSSYEQYF. The chain is built from TRBV30 and TRBJ2-7; D possibly uses TRBD1 or TRBD2 (5 bases each). Germline V gene data show CDR1 as GTSNPN and CDR2 as SVGIG (reference sequence). The ends were cut back, 4 bases at V and 0 bases at J, with 10 bases in the middle. CDR3 length: 13 amino acids.

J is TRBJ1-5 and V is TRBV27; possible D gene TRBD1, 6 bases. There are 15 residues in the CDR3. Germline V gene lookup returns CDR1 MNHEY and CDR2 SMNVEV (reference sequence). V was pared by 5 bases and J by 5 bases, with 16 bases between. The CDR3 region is CASSIQGFPYQPQHF. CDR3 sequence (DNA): TGTGCCAGCAGTATACAGGGCTTTCCGTATCAGCCCCAGCATTTT.

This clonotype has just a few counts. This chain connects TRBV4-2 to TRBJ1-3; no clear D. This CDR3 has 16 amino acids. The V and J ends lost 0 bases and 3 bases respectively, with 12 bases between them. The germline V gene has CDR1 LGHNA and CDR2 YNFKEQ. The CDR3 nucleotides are TGTGCCAGCAGCCAAGATCCGGGGTACTTTGGAAACACCATATATTTT. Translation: CASSQDPGYFGNTIYF.

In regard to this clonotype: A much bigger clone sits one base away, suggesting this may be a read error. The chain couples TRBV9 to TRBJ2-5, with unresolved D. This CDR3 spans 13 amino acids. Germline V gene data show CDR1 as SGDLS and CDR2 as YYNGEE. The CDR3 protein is CASSIWEGETRYF. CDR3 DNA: TGTGCCAGCAGCATCTGGGAAGGCGAGACCCGGTACTTC.

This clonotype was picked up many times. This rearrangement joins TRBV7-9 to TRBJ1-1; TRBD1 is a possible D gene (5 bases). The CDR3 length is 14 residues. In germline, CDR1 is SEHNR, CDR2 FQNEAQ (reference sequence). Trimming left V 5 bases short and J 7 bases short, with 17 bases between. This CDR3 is CASSPFSGGDEAFF. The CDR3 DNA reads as TGTGCCAGCAGCCCATTCTCGGGGGGTGATGAAGCTTTCTTT.

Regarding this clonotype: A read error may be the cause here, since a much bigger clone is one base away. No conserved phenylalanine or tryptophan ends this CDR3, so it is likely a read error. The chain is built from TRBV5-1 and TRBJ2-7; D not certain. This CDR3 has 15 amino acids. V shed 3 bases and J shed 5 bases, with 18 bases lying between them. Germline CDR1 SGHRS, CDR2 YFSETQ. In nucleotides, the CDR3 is TGCGCCAGCAGCTCGGAAGGTGAAGGGCGGAACGAGCAGTACTAC. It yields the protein CASSSEGEGRNEQYY.

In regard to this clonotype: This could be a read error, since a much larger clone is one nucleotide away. The CDR3 sequence: CASSKWGQANTEAFF. The DNA of the CDR3 is TGTGCCAGCAGCAAATGGGGACAGGCGAACACTGAAGCTTTCTTT. The gene calls are TRBV21-1 and TRBJ1-1; whether TRBD1, the table's D call, matches the DNA was not checked. TRBV21-1 is described as a pseudogene. The CDR3 runs to 15 residues.

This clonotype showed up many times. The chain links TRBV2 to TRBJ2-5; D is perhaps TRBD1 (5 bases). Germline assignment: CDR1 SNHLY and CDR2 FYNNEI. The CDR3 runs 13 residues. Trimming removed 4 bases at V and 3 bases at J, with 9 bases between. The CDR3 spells CASSGLREETQYF. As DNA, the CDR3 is TGTGCCAGCAGTGGTCTCAGGGAAGAGACCCAGTACTTC.

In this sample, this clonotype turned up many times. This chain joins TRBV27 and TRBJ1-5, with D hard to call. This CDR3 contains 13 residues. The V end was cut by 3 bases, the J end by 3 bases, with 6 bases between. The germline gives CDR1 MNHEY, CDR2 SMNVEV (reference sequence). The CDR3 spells CASSFAANQPQHF. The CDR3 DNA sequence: TGTGCCAGCAGTTTTGCAGCCAATCAGCCCCAGCATTTT.

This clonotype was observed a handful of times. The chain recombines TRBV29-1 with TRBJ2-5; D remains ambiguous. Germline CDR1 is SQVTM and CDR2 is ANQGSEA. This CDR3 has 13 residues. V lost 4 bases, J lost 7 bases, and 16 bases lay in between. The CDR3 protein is CSVVGGVLGTQYF. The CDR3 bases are TGCAGCGTTGTAGGCGGAGTCCTAGGGACCCAGTACTTC.